A single sample is the source of the 28 T cell receptor beta chains below, sequenced in a study of T cells in localized non-small cell lung cancer. This table comes from immunoSEQ multiplex PCR, and its TCRdb copy is limited to in-frame clones, with some not included. The repertoire holds about 3,300 clones, with 25% to 30% as singletons. The sample here was lung tumor tissue, taken before any cancer treatment. These receptors were collected from a male donor aged 60 or older with stage I lung adenocarcinoma.

This sequence joins TRBV14 and TRBJ2-5, with 13 positions matching TRBD2. Germline V gene lookup returns CDR1 SGHDN and CDR2 FVKESK. The junction had 9 bases not matched to a gene; V was cut back by 4 bases and J by 1 base. The CDR3 spans 18 residues. CDR3 region: CASSPITTSGGSQETQYF. Written as DNA, the CDR3 is TGTGCCAGCAGCCCTATCACGACTAGCGGGGGGTCCCAAGAGACCCAGTACTTC. The full variable domain, in which reference TRBV14 and TRBJ2-5 provide the parts outside the CDR3, is EAGVTQFPSHSVIEKGQTVTLRCDPISGHDNLYWYRRVMGKEIKFLLHFVKESKQDESGMPNNRFLAERTGGTYSTLKVQPAELEDSGVYFCASSPITTSGGSQETQYFGPGTRLLVL.

The rearrangement links TRBV6-8 to TRBJ1-6; unclear D gene. The CDR3 covers 18 residues. V dropped 2 bases and J dropped 0 bases, with 14 bases sitting between them. Germline CDR1 is MNHGY and CDR2 is SAAAGT. The CDR3 nucleotides read TGTGCCAGCAGTTACGTCTGGGATGGGAGCTCCTATAATTCACCCCTCCACTTT. Translating gives CASSYVWDGSSYNSPLHF.

J is TRBJ2-7 and V is TRBV11-3; D unresolved. The CDR3 is 14 residues long. Germline lookup yields CDR1 SGHNT and CDR2 YENEEA. Trimming removed 3 bases from V and 5 bases from J, with 14 bases in between. CDR3 nucleotide sequence: TGTGCCAGCAGCTTGGGAAGGGAAGGGAACGAGCAGTACTTC. Protein sequence: CASSLGREGNEQYF.

This clone was detected a few times. The J gene is TRBJ1-5, the V gene TRBV23-1, with unresolved D. TRBV23-1 is designated an ORF whose function remains uncertain. The V gene lost 4 bases and the J gene lost 4 bases, with 20 bases spanning the gap. The CDR3 has 17 amino acids. The CDR3 coding sequence is TGCGCCAGCAGTCCGGGTGTTAGGTGGGAGCAGAATCAGCCCCAGCATTTT. Protein product: CASSPGVRWEQNQPQHF.

The chain combines TRBV10-2 with TRBJ2-5, with 8 bases lining up with TRBD1. Germline V gives CDR1 WSHSY, CDR2 SAAADI. The length of the CDR3 is 13 residues. With 6 bases clipped from V and 2 bases from J, the junction kept 2 bases outside the gene matches. The DNA for the CDR3 is TGCGCCAGCAGCCGGGACAGGCAAGAGACCCAGTACTTC. Translating it yields CASSRDRQETQYF.

The CDR3 sequence is CASRIIRGSNTEAFF. The CDR3 coding sequence is TGTGCCAGCAGGATTATCAGGGGATCGAACACTGAAGCTTTCTTT. The V call is TRBV6-8, the J call TRBJ1-1, with a weak D call TRBD1 (6 bases). Germline V gives CDR1 MNHGY, CDR2 SAAAGT. V was cut by 6 bases and J by 1 base, with 15 bases left in between. The CDR3 sequence is 15 residues long.

V gene TRBV28 combines with J gene TRBJ1-5; weak D call: TRBD1 (5 bases). This CDR3 is 14 amino acids long. The germline V and J ends were trimmed by 6 bases and 9 bases, with 18 bases remaining between them. CDR1 MDHEN and CDR2 SYDVKM come from the germline V gene. For the CDR3, the DNA is TGTGCCAGCAGCCAAACGTCCAGGGTTGCGCCCCAGCATTTT. This gives the protein CASSQTSRVAPQHF.

There are a few counts of this clone. The chain employs TRBV9 and TRBJ2-6, with 7 nucleotides matching TRBD2. The CDR3 length is 17 residues. From germline, CDR1 is SGDLS and CDR2 YYNGEE. The J segment lost 0 bases and the V segment lost 4 bases, leaving 7 bases of the junction unmatched. The CDR3 sequence is CASSFRGVASGANVLTF. For the CDR3, the DNA is TGTGCCAGCAGCTTCCGGGGGGTAGCCTCTGGGGCCAACGTCCTGACTTTC.

The chain links TRBV6-8 to TRBJ2-7; TRBD2 is a possible D gene (6 bases). The CDR3 spans 13 residues. V gave up 6 bases and J gave up 3 bases, with 12 bases separating them. Germline V gives CDR1 MNHGY, CDR2 SAAAGT. The CDR3 coding sequence is TGTGCCAGCAGAAGCAGGGAGGTCTACGAGCAGTACTTC. As protein: CASRSREVYEQYF.

This clone was recorded a few times. The V and J genes are TRBV11-3 and TRBJ1-1; weak D call: TRBD1 (5 bases). The germline V and J ends were trimmed by 1 base and 0 bases, with 9 bases remaining between them. Germline V gene sequence: CDR1 SGHNT, CDR2 YENEEA. This CDR3 spans 15 amino acids. CDR3 sequence (DNA): TGTGCCAGCAGCTTAGTGGCAGGGCTGAACACTGAAGCTTTCTTT. This codes for CASSLVAGLNTEAFF.

This clone rates as medium-sized. This sequence joins TRBV9 and TRBJ2-7; D uncertain. Deletions cut 6 bases from V and 2 bases from J, with 9 bases between. Germline lookup yields CDR1 SGDLS and CDR2 YYNGEE. The CDR3 has 12 amino acids. CDR3 nucleotides: TGTGCCAGCAAATTCAGTACCTACGAGCAGTACTTC. Translation: CASKFSTYEQYF.

The J gene is TRBJ1-5, the V gene TRBV19; D remains ambiguous. CDR3 length: 14 residues. Germline V lookup: CDR1 LNHDA, CDR2 SQIVND (reference sequence). The V and J ends lost 7 bases and 4 bases respectively, with 14 bases between them. The CDR3 loop is CASIGRGDNQPQHF. Written as DNA, the CDR3 is TGTGCCAGTATCGGGCGAGGAGATAATCAGCCCCAGCATTTT.

This clone was picked up a small number of times. The chain links TRBV6-8 to TRBJ1-6; TRBD1 aligns across 8 bases. J was trimmed by 7 bases and V by 10 bases; bases with no gene match: 9. The CDR3 sequence is 14 residues long. CDR1 is MNHGY and CDR2 is SAAAGT in the germline V gene. The chain's CDR3 is CATRRQGQNSPLHF. CDR3 DNA: TGTGCCACCAGACGACAGGGGCAGAATTCACCCCTCCACTTT.

Only a few counts were recorded for this clone. The J gene is TRBJ2-2, the V gene TRBV11-3, with unresolved D. The CDR3 length is 16 residues. Germline CDR1 reads SGHNT; CDR2 reads YENEEA. Trimming cost V 2 bases and J 2 bases, with 12 bases left between them. The CDR3 reads CASSLRATYNTGELFF. In nucleotides, the CDR3 is TGTGCCAGCAGCTTAAGAGCGACCTACAACACCGGGGAGCTGTTTTTT.

DNA of the CDR3: TGTGCCAGTAGTATATCGGGACAGTACACAGATACGCAGTATTTT. Translation gives CASSISGQYTDTQYF. The rearrangement uses TRBV19 and TRBJ2-3, with 7 nucleotides matching TRBD1. Losses at the gene ends were 2 bases for V and 2 bases for J; bases not matched to a gene: 4. Germline V gene data show CDR1 as LNHDA and CDR2 as SQIVND (reference sequence). The CDR3 totals 15 residues.

This chain links TRBV9 with TRBJ1-5, with a weak D call TRBD1 (6 bases). The V and J ends lost 5 bases and 7 bases respectively, with 19 bases between them. The germline gives CDR1 SGDLS, CDR2 YYNGEE. This CDR3 has 15 residues. The CDR3 nucleotides read TGTGCCAGCAGTGAAGGGGGAGGGCTCTGGCAGCCCCAGCATTTT. This sequence encodes CASSEGGGLWQPQHF.

V and J are TRBV5-1 and TRBJ2-4, with D tentatively TRBD2 (6 bases). V lost 0 bases, J lost 7 bases, and 14 bases lay in between. The CDR3 consists of 15 residues. CDR1 and CDR2 (germline): SGHRS, YFSETQ. This CDR3 is CASSLASAGGNIQYF. DNA for the CDR3: TGCGCCAGCAGCTTGGCCTCGGCTGGGGGGAACATTCAGTACTTC.

V is TRBV15 and J is TRBJ2-7, with D perhaps TRBD1 (5 bases). V lost 3 bases and J 1 base, leaving 10 bases between the germline ends. The CDR3 length is 14 residues. Looked up from germline, CDR1 is LNHNV and CDR2 is YYDKDF (reference sequence). The CDR3 DNA reads TGTGCCACCAGCAGGGGTGACAGTTCCTACGAGCAGTACTTC. Translation gives CATSRGDSSYEQYF.

As DNA, the CDR3 is TGTGCCAGTAGGGAAATGCCGGGACAGGGTTCCCTCGCCTATGGCTACACCTTC. Its translation is CASREMPGQGSLAYGYTF. The V call is TRBV19, the J call TRBJ1-2; 9 bases are a match to TRBD1. Germline V CDR1 and CDR2: LNHDA, SQIVND (reference sequence). J lost 4 bases, V lost 6 bases, and 18 bases had no gene match. This CDR3 is 18 amino acids long.

The table lists this clone with a few counts. CDR3 sequence (DNA): TGTGCCAGCAGCATAGCCGGGGGAGCCTATGGCTACACCTTC. It is translated as CASSIAGGAYGYTF. The V and J genes are TRBV6-8 and TRBJ1-2; D is possibly TRBD1 (5 bases). The CDR3 has 14 amino acids. With 6 bases removed from V and 4 bases from J, the gap between germline ends came to 15 bases. The germline V gene has CDR1 MNHGY and CDR2 SAAAGT.

V is TRBV30 and J is TRBJ2-1; D call uncertain. The CDR3 contains 14 residues. CDR1 GTSNPN and CDR2 SVGIG come from the germline V gene (reference sequence). With 1 base removed from V and 1 base from J, the gap between germline ends came to 8 bases. The CDR3 loop reads CAWSGITSYNEQFF. For the CDR3, the DNA is TGTGCCTGGAGTGGAATAACGTCCTACAATGAGCAGTTCTTC.

CDR3 DNA sequence: TGCGCCAGCAGTGACCTCGGGACAGGGTATGGCTACACCTTC. Encoded protein: CASSDLGTGYGYTF. This sequence joins TRBV10-2 and TRBJ1-2, with 9 nucleotides matching TRBD1. The J segment lost 5 bases and the V segment lost 3 bases, leaving 4 bases of the junction unmatched. There are 14 residues in the CDR3. CDR1 is WSHSY and CDR2 is SAAADI in the germline V gene.

This clone showed up just a few times. The V gene is TRBV6-8, the J gene TRBJ1-1; D is ambiguous. The CDR3 sequence is 12 residues long. V lost 5 bases, J lost 3 bases, and 7 bases lay in between. CDR1 MNHGY and CDR2 SAAAGT come from the germline V gene. Here the CDR3 reads CASSEAYTEAFF. In DNA, the CDR3 is TGTGCCAGCAGTGAGGCTTACACTGAAGCTTTCTTT.

The chain couples TRBV5-1 to TRBJ2-1, with D possibly TRBD2 on 7 matching bases. Trimming took 1 base from V and 8 from J, leaving 22 bases between them. The CDR3 length is 17 residues. Per germline, CDR1 SGHRS and CDR2 YFSETQ. The CDR3 bases are TGCGCCAGCAGCTTGCGAGGGGGGGGCCGGTCGATGGATGAGCAGTTCTTC. Translating it yields CASSLRGGGRSMDEQFF.

By share, this clone ranks as medium-sized. This chain joins TRBV6-8 and TRBJ2-7; D gene uncertain. Germline CDR1 is MNHGY and CDR2 is SAAAGT. V lost 5 bases to trimming and J lost 6 bases, with 17 bases between them. The CDR3 has 14 amino acids. In DNA form, the CDR3 reads TGTGCCAGCAGTGGGCCCTACACCTTACGCGAGCAGTACTTC. Protein product: CASSGPYTLREQYF.

This clone was observed at least ten times. V and J are TRBV2 and TRBJ2-5, with TRBD2 matching 14 bases. Losses at the gene ends were 6 bases for V and 5 bases for J; bases not matched to a gene: 8. The germline CDR1 and CDR2 sequences are SNHLY and FYNNEI. CDR3 size: 16 residues. As DNA, the CDR3 is TGTGCCAGCAGGGGCCCTCGACTAGCGGGGGGGGAGACCCAGTACTTC. It yields the protein CASRGPRLAGGETQYF.

This clone was seen a few times. The V and J genes are TRBV18 and TRBJ1-6; 10 bases line up with TRBD1. V gave up 4 bases and J gave up 9 bases; unmatched junction bases: 9. The CDR3 spans 16 residues. Looked up from germline, CDR1 is KGHSH and CDR2 is LQKENI. The CDR3 nucleotides are TGTGCCAGCTCACGGGGGCTGACAGGGGGCGGTTCACCCCTCCACTTT. Its protein is CASSRGLTGGGSPLHF.

The V call is TRBV6-8, the J call TRBJ2-7, with D uncertain. The V and J ends lost 4 bases and 5 bases respectively, with 12 bases between them. The CDR3 has 13 residues. Germline V lookup: CDR1 MNHGY, CDR2 SAAAGT. The CDR3 sequence: CASSLRFDDEQYF. In DNA form, the CDR3 reads TGTGCCAGCAGTTTAAGGTTTGATGACGAGCAGTACTTC.